Listed below are T cell receptor beta chains from one sample, sequenced in a study of neoadjuvant nivolumab and ipilimumab in lung cancer. TCRdb keeps only in-frame clones here, not all; method: immunoSEQ multiplex PCR. Of 39,000 or so clones listed, roughly 89% are singletons. The input for sequencing was peripheral blood, taken before neoadjuvant nivolumab, alone or with ipilimumab. The receptor set was obtained from an adult with non-small cell lung cancer. CDR3s include the opening cysteine and the closing phenylalanine or tryptophan. The D gene is left open where the match is weak. Clone size is stated in some rows and not others, as once, few, many or a class when expanded.

V	size	D	J	CDR3	DNA
TRBV7-2	NA	NA	TRBJ2-2	CASSLGGDNTGELFF	TGTGCCAGCAGCTTAGGCGGGGATAACACCGGGGAGCTGTTTTTT
TRBV5-1	NA	NA	TRBJ1-1	CASRLVSGTVNTEAFF	TGCGCCAGCAGGCTGGTCTCGGGGACGGTGAACACTGAAGCTTTCTTT
TRBV30	NA	NA	TRBJ1-3	CAWSPAGSSGNTIYF	TGTGCCTGGAGCCCGGCGGGGAGCTCTGGAAACACCATATATTTT
TRBV4-1	NA	NA	TRBJ2-2	CASSQDGGANTGELFF	TGCGCCAGCAGCCAAGACGGGGGCGCGAACACCGGGGAGCTGTTTTTT
TRBV18	NA	NA	TRBJ2-3	CASSRTDTQYF	TGTGCCAGCTCTCGCACAGATACGCAGTATTTT
TRBV4-3	NA	NA	TRBJ2-5	CASSQDRTSQETQYF	TGCGCCAGCAGCCAAGATCGAACTAGCCAAGAGACCCAGTACTTC
TRBV28	NA	TRBD2	TRBJ2-7	CASKLAVYEQYF	TGTGCCAGCAAGCTAGCGGTTTACGAGCAGTACTTC
TRBV11-2	NA	NA	TRBJ2-7	CASSLAPTGLGGIYEQYF	TGTGCCAGCAGCTTAGCCCCGACCGGGCTGGGAGGAATATACGAGCAGTACTTC
TRBV7-2	once	TRBD1	TRBJ1-2	CASSSTGGRSYGYTF	TGTGCCAGCAGCTCGACAGGGGGCCGCAGCTATGGCTACACCTTC
TRBV29-1	NA	NA	TRBJ2-3	CSVATRVTDTQYF	TGCAGCGTTGCGACTAGAGTCACAGATACGCAGTATTTT
TRBV2	NA	TRBD1	TRBJ2-3	CASSEGQGPHTDTQYF	TGTGCCAGCAGTGAAGGACAGGGCCCCCACACAGATACGCAGTATTTT
TRBV9	NA	NA	TRBJ1-1	CASIWGAGNTEAFF	TGTGCCAGCATTTGGGGGGCCGGGAACACTGAAGCTTTCTTT
TRBV5-4	once	NA	TRBJ2-1	CASSLDSSNYNEQFF	TGTGCCAGCAGCTTGGACAGTAGCAATTACAATGAGCAGTTCTTC
TRBV15	NA	TRBD2	TRBJ2-5	CATSRDRGEETQYF	TGTGCCACCAGCAGAGACCGGGGGGAAGAGACCCAGTACTTC
TRBV4-1	NA	NA	TRBJ2-7	CASSQERGTSVSEQYF	TGCGCCAGCAGCCAAGAACGAGGGACCTCGGTTTCCGAGCAGTACTTC
TRBV7-9	NA	TRBD1	TRBJ2-1	CASSTTSDRANEQFF	TGTGCCAGCAGCACAACGTCGGACAGGGCGAATGAGCAGTTCTTC
TRBV7-8	NA	TRBD1	TRBJ2-5	CASSLTAQGYQETQYF	TGTGCCAGCAGCTTAACCGCACAGGGGTACCAAGAGACCCAGTACTTC
TRBV5-1	NA	TRBD1	TRBJ2-7	CASSLARDSFFYEQYF	TGCGCCAGCAGCTTGGCCCGGGACAGTTTTTTCTACGAGCAGTACTTC
TRBV7-9	NA	TRBD1	TRBJ1-2	CASSYTGGGYGYTF	TGTGCCAGCAGTTACACAGGGGGCGGCTATGGCTACACCTTC
TRBV30	few	TRBD1	TRBJ1-5	CAWNSGQGGNQPQHF	TGTGCCTGGAATTCGGGACAGGGAGGCAATCAGCCCCAGCATTTT
TRBV6-5	NA	NA	TRBJ1-3	CASREQAGNTIYF	TGTGCCAGCAGGGAACAGGCTGGAAACACCATATATTTT
TRBV7-3	once	TRBD1	TRBJ1-1	CASSLTGQGAGSEAFF	TGTGCCAGCAGCTTAACCGGACAGGGGGCGGGAAGTGAAGCTTTCTTT
TRBV7-6	NA	TRBD1	TRBJ2-4	CASSPRSTGLQNIQYF	TGTGCCAGCAGCCCCCGCTCGACAGGGCTCCAAAACATTCAGTACTTC
TRBV7-3	NA	NA	TRBJ2-4	CASSPIGPGDIQYF	TGTGCCAGCAGCCCAATCGGACCCGGGGACATTCAGTACTTC
TRBV18	NA	TRBD1	TRBJ1-3	CASSPTRDRDLGNTIYF	TGTGCCAGCTCACCGACCCGGGACAGGGACCTCGGAAACACCATATATTTT
TRBV5-4	NA	NA	TRBJ2-7	CASSLGSGSSYEQYF	TGTGCCAGCAGCTTAGGTTCTGGCAGCTCCTACGAGCAGTACTTC
TRBV7-2	few	NA	TRBJ1-2	CATSLPVNYGYTF	TGTGCCACCAGCTTACCAGTAAACTATGGCTACACCTTC
TRBV30	NA	TRBD1	TRBJ2-7	CAWRTGGAFPYEQYF	TGTGCCTGGAGGACAGGGGGGGCATTCCCCTACGAGCAGTACTTC
TRBV10-2	NA	TRBD2	TRBJ2-2	CASSEPLAGAGELFF	TGCGCCAGCAGCGAGCCCCTAGCGGGAGCCGGGGAGCTGTTTTTT
TRBV25-1	NA	NA	TRBJ2-7	CASSSLAYEQYF	TGTGCCAGCAGTTCACTAGCCTACGAGCAGTACTTC